This entry describes one TCR beta chain. The target of this receptor is not known. No qualities accompany the bases; no much larger clone lies one base away. Collaborating institutions collected whole blood in K2EDTA tubes following their own protocols. Collaborator samples were shipped for TCRbeta analysis as frozen whole blood, isolated PBMCs, or DNA extracted from either sample type. TCRbeta CDR3 regions were amplified from genomic DNA by means of the immunoSEQ Assay, a bias-controlled multiplex PCR. The study's processing was this. Within the assay, amplification of reference gene primers was used to estimate how many nucleated cells each sample contained. To quantify the absolute abundance of each unique TCRbeta CDR3 rearrangement, sequence reads were collapsed and filtered. For each sample, productive Simpson clonality was calculated by taking the square root of Simpson's diversity index across productive rearrangements. TCRdb's version of the immuneACCESS table is confined to in-frame rearrangements and falls short of the full clone set. An unresolved V gene accounts for under half of the shortfall where checked; the remainder is of unknown origin. Clonal size and the V and J genes are those of that table, whereas D and trimming came from the DNA. Here the sample has some 82,000 clones; around 91% occur a single time. The top ten hold 1.9% of the sample.

The record originates from a study of blood T cell repertoires in COVID-19 (dated by TCRdb to about 2020). Study-level background: Samples from collaborators originated in the United States, Italy and Spain and spanned both the acute and convalescent phases of COVID-19. The repertoires were released in a freely available public database meant as a resource for research on the immune response to SARS-CoV-2. The prospective study material was composed of cDNA or gDNA derived from T cells, B-cell-depleted T cells, or PBMCs. Sample metadata almost always included a de-identified subject ID, COVID-19 status, age in years and sex. The samples were drawn from two sources: the first 160 participants of the ongoing ImmuneRACE study, and 950 to 1,500 subjects contributed by 6 global collaborators. Where HLA class I and class II types were available, the types were taken from metadata supplied by the sample provider, not from assay-based typing. Subjects who had been exposed to COVID-19, were actively infected with it, or had recovered from it provided the deeply sampled blood TCRbeta repertoires that made up the dataset. Study-wide findings and limitations: The amount of clinical and demographic metadata varied by source and participant and was provided uncurated.

Material: peripheral blood. The TCR comes from a woman in her forties or fifties in a cohort sampled during active COVID-19.

The DNA sequence is given as TGTGCCAGCAGTCGACTAGCGGGAGTAGAGACCCAGTACTTC. This translates into CASSRLAGVETQYF. Here the chain combines TRBV6-6 and TRBJ2-5; TRBD2 matches 12 bases in the middle. Relative to germline, V is missing 5 bases and J is missing 4 bases, with 2 bases of the junction outside any gene match. The CDR3 contains 14 residues, cysteine and phenylalanine counted. The CDR3 DNA has 42 bases and is translated from base 1. CDR1 MNHNY and CDR2 SVGAGI are derived from the germline V gene (reference sequence).